This T cell receptor (beta chain) was captured in a study of cytomegalovirus exposure and HLA in healthy donors. Whole-study results and caveats: Earlier analysis looked at TCR beta V segments, and most were productive about 87% or about 30% of the time.

Details on this clone: Its antigen is currently unknown.

Germline V gene data show CDR1 as KGHSH and CDR2 as LQKENI. This CDR3 contains 17 residues. The PCR used 60 Vbeta and 13 Jbeta primers. The protocol was immunoSEQ multiplex PCR, while the TCRdb copy is restricted to in-frame clones and leaves out a portion. The data contain roughly 63,000 clones, roughly 70% of them singletons. This receptor was taken from a man between 50 and 59 years old in good health and CMV-seropositive. J is TRBJ2-5 and V is TRBV18; 14 nucleotides match TRBD2. The J call is in doubt because the DNA end fits TRBJ2-7 better. The sequenced sample consisted of PBMCs. The CDR3 here is CASSLGLAGAGSYEQYF. CDR3 in DNA: TGTGCCAGCTCACTGGGACTAGCGGGAGCCGGCTCCTACGAGCAGTACTTC.